This T cell receptor beta chain is drawn from a study of blood T cell repertoires in COVID-19. Overall study context: Both acute and convalescent COVID-19 samples were obtained from the United States, Italy and Spain. The analysed material was cDNA or gDNA that came from T cells, B-cell-depleted T cells, or PBMCs.

In its sample, this clone was seen a few times. Per the original methods: Amplified reference gene primers provided the basis for estimating nucleated cell counts. Using immunoSEQ multiplex PCR, the repertoire was profiled, and TCRdb retains in-frame clones only, with some absent. Clone size and the V and J calls come from that table; the DNA yielded D and trimming. The table lists 55,000 to 65,000 clones, approximately 82% of them singletons. The TCR originated in a man in his sixties with acute or convalescent COVID-19. The specimen was peripheral blood.

CDR3 in DNA: TGTGCCACTCAACCGGGGGATCAGCCCCAGCATTTT. This translates into CATQPGDQPQHF. The chain has TRBV28 and TRBJ1-5, with D possibly TRBD1 on 5 matching bases. V dropped 10 bases and J dropped 5 bases, with 12 bases sitting between them. Germline CDR1 reads MDHEN; CDR2 reads SYDVKM. The CDR3 is 12 residues long.